These T cell receptor beta chains were read from a single sample in a study of CD8 T cells in ankylosing spondylitis. TCRdb recomputed calls from the 5' RACE reads with MiXCR, one row per CDR3 protein. The sample has under 250,000 distinct CDR3 sequences, around 25% seen once. The material sequenced was blood, either unsorted or a sorted T cell fraction (not recorded which). These receptors all come from a male donor with ankylosing spondylitis or in good health (not recorded which). Both conserved end residues are part of each CDR3.

J | V | CDR3
TRBJ2-3 | TRBV12-3/TRBV12-4 | CASSRRRAGGPWDTQYF
TRBJ2-1 | TRBV5-1 | CASSLGGSSTYEQFF
TRBJ2-1 | TRBV20-1 | CSARREDSYNEQFF
TRBJ2-5 | TRBV5-1 | CASSLTHLGETQYF
TRBJ2-1 | TRBV20-1 | CSASRTSGISSYNEQFF
TRBJ2-7 | TRBV12-3/TRBV12-4 | CASSRLTPLIYEQYF
TRBJ2-1 | TRBV20-1 | CSAMLKGDEQFF
TRBJ1-1 | TRBV15 | CATSSRGGTEAFF
TRBJ2-1 | TRBV5-1 | CASSFRSGDYNEQFF
TRBJ2-1 | TRBV12-3/TRBV12-4 | CASSFRGKDNEQFF